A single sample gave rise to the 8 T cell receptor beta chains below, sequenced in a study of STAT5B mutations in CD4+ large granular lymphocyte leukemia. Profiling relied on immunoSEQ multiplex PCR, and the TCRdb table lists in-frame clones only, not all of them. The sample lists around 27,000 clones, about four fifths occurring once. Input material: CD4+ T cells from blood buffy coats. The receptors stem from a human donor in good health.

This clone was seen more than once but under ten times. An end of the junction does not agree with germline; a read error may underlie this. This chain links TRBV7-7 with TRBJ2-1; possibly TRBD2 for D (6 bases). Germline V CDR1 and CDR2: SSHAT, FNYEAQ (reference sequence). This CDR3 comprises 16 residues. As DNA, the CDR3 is TGTGCTAGCAGCTTAACAGCCCCTGCGGGAAAGAATGAGCAGTTCTTC. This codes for CASSLTAPAGKNEQFF. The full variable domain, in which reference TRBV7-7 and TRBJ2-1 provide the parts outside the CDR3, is GAGVSQSPRYKVTKRGQDVTLRCDPISSHATLYWYQQALGQGPEFLTYFNYEAQPDKSGLPSDRFSAERPEGSISTLTIQRTEQRDSAMYRCASSLTAPAGKNEQFFGPGTRLTVL.

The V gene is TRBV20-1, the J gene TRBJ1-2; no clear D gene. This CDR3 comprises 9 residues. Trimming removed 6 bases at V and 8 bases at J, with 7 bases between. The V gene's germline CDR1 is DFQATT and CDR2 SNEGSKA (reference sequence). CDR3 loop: CSAQGGYTF. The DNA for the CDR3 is TGCAGTGCCCAAGGAGGCTACACCTTC.

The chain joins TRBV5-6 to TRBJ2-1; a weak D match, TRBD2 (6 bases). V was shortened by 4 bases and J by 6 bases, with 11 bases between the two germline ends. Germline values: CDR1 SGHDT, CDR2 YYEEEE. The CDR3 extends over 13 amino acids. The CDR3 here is CASSRGGTNEQFF. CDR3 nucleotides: TGTGCCAGCAGCCGCGGAGGGACCAATGAGCAGTTCTTC. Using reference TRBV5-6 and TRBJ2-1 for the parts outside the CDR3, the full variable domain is DAGVTQSPTHLIKTRGQQVTLRCSPKSGHDTVSWYQQALGQGPQFIFQYYEEEERQRGNFPDRFSGHQFPNYSSELNVNALLLGDSALYLCASSRGGTNEQFFGPGTRLTVL.

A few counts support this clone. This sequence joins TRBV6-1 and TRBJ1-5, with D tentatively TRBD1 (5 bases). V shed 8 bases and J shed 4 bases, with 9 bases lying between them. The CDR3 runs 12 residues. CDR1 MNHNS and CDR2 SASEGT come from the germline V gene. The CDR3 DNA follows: TGTGCCAGCCTGGGGGATAATCAGCCCCAGCATTTT. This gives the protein CASLGDNQPQHF.

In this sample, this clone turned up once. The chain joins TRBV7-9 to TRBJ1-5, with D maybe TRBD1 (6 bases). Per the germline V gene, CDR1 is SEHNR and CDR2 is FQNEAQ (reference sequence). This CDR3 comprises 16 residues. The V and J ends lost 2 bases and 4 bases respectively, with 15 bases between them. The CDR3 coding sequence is TGTGCCAGCAGCTTATCAGGGACACTTCAGAATCAGCCCCAGCATTTT. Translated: CASSLSGTLQNQPQHF. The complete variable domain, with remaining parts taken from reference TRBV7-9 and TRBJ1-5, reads DTGVSQNPRHKITKRGQNVTFRCDPISEHNRLYWYRQTLGQGPEFLTYFQNEAQLEKSRLLSDRFSAERPKGSFSTLEIQRTEQGDSAMYLCASSLSGTLQNQPQHFGDGTRLSIL.

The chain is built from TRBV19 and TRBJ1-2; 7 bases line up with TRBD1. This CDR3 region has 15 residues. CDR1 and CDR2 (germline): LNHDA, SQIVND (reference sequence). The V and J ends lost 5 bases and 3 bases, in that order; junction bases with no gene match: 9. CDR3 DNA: TGTGCCAGTAGTCCCATCGACAGGGTCGACTATGGCTACACCTTC. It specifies CASSPIDRVDYGYTF. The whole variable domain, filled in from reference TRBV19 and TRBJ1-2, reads DGGITQSPKYLFRKEGQNVTLSCEQNLNHDAMYWYRQDPGQGLRLIYYSQIVNDFQKGDIAEGYSVSREKKESFPLTVTSAQKNPTAFYLCASSPIDRVDYGYTFGSGTRLTVV.

The CDR3 region is CASSSPGQERNTIYF. For the CDR3, the DNA is TGTGCCAGCAGTTCCCCGGGACAGGAGAGAAACACCATATATTTT. The chain links TRBV6-5 to TRBJ1-3; 8 bases align to TRBD1. V lost 4 bases, J lost 5 bases, and 7 bases stayed unmatched. Per germline, CDR1 MNHEY and CDR2 SVGAGI. The CDR3 has 15 amino acids.

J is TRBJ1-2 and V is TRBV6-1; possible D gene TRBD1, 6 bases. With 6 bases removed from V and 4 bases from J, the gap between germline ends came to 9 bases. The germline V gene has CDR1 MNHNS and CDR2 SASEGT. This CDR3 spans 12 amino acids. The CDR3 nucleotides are TGTGCCAGCAGAGGGACAAGCTATGGCTACACCTTC. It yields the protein CASRGTSYGYTF.